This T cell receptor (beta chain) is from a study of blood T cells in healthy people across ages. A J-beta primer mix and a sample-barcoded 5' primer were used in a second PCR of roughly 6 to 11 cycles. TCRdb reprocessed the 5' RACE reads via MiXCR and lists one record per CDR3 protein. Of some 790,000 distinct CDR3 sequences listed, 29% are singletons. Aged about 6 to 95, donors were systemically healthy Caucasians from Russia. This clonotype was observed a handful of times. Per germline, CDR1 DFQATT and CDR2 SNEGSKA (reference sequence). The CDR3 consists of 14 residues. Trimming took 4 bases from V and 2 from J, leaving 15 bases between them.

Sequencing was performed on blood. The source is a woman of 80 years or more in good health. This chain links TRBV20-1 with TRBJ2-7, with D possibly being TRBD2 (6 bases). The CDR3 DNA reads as TGCAGTGCTACAGTGGGGGGTTTTGCCTACGAGCAGTACTTC. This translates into CSATVGGFAYEQYF.